The rows below give T cell receptor beta chains drawn from one sample of a study of Ad26.COV2.S vaccination and SARS-CoV-2 variants. The protocol was immunoSEQ multiplex PCR, while the TCRdb copy is restricted to in-frame clones and leaves out a portion. The sample lists hundreds of thousands of clones; around 90% were seen once. The sample consisted of peripheral blood, taken in a trial of Ad26.COV2.S vaccine versus placebo. Receptor source: a person aged 18-60 years who received the Ad26.COV2.S COVID-19 vaccine or a placebo. Both conserved end residues are part of each CDR3. The order of the fields is J gene, V gene, CDR3 protein.

>TRBJ1-1|TRBV18
CASSTQGGTEAFF
>TRBJ2-7|TRBV15
CATSRDVSYEQYF
>TRBJ2-5|TRBV19
CASRRGTGVGQETQYF
>TRBJ2-7|TRBV4-3
CASSQDRGTYEQYF
>TRBJ2-6|TRBV9
CASSVTRLVAGANVLTF
>TRBJ1-5|TRBV19
CASSISYRGHQPQHF
>TRBJ1-1|TRBV4-2
CASSQARGGQGNTEAFF
>TRBJ2-2|TRBV3-1/TRBV3-2
CASSQFGTEGTGELFF
>TRBJ1-2|TRBV2
CASSEDGYGYTF
>TRBJ1-5|TRBV19
CASSFSWGQPQHF
>TRBJ1-1|TRBV30
CAWGTGSGQAFF
>TRBJ2-1|TRBV5-1
CASSSAGGSYNEQFF
>TRBJ2-2|TRBV6-5
CASSYDGSANTGELFF
>TRBJ1-2|TRBV12-3/TRBV12-4
CASSLSGRGYTF
>TRBJ2-7|TRBV11-2
CASSQSSGVTYEQYF
>TRBJ1-1|TRBV30
CAWSITGGTEAFF
>TRBJ2-4|TRBV3-1/TRBV3-2
CASSQERQSLIAKNIQYF
>TRBJ2-2|TRBV6-4
CASRAQGSTGELFF
>TRBJ2-5|TRBV10-2
CASSVTGTGGGETQYF
>TRBJ2-3|TRBV19
CASSAVGFQIPDTQYF
>TRBJ2-2|TRBV30
CAWRGPNTGELFF
>TRBJ1-2|TRBV24-1
CATSDLWQDGYTF
>TRBJ1-1|TRBV5-6
CASSLAGDYMNTEAFF
>TRBJ2-7|TRBV19
CASSQSGGPSYEQYF